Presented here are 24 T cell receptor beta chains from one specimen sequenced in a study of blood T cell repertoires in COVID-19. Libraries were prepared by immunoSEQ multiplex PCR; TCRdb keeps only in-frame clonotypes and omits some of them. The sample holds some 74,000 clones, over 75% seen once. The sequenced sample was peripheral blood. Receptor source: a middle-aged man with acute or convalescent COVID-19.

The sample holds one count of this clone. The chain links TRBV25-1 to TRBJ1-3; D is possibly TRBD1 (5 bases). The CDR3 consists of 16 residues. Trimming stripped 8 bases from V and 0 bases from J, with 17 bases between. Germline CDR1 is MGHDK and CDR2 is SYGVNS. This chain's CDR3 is CASQTAMTFSGNTIYF. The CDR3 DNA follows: TGTGCCAGCCAGACAGCCATGACGTTCTCTGGAAACACCATATATTTT.

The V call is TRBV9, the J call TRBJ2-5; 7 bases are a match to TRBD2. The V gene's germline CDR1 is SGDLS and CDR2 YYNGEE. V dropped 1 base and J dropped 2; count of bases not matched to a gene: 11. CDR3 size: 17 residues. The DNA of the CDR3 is TGTGCCAGCAGCGTATCCCCACCTGGCGGGGGACAAGAGACCCAGTACTTC. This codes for CASSVSPPGGGQETQYF.

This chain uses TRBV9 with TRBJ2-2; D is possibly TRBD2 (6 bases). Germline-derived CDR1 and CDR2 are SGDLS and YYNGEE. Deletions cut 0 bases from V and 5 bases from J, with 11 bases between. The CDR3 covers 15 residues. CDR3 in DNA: TGTGCCAGCAGCGTAGCGGCCCGGGGGACCGGGGAGCTGTTTTTT. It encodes CASSVAARGTGELFF.

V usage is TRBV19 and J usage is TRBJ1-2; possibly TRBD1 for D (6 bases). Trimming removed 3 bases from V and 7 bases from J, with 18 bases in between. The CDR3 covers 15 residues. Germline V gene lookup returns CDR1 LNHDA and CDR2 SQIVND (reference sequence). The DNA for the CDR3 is TGTGCCAGTAGTATCAGAGGGGGTGACGCTTTTGGCTACACCTTC. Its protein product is CASSIRGGDAFGYTF.

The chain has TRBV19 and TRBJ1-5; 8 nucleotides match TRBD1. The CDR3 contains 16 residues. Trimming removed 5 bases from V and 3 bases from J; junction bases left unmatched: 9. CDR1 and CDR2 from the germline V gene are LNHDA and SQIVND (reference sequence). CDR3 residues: CASSPGQGIANQPQHF. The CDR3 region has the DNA TGTGCCAGTAGTCCCGGACAGGGAATCGCCAATCAGCCCCAGCATTTT.

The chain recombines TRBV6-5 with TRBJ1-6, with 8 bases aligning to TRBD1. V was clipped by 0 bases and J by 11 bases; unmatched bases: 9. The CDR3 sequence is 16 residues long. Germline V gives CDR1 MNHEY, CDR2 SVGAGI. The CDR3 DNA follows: TGTGCCAGCAGTTACTCCCTGCACGACAGGGGAGCACCCCTCCACTTT. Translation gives CASSYSLHDRGAPLHF.

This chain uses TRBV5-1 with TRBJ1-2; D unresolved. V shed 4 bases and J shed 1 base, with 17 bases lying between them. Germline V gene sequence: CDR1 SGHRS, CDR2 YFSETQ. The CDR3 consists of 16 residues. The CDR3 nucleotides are TGCGCCAGCAGCCGAGGCGGTCCCCCTCTTAACTATGGCTACACCTTC. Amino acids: CASSRGGPPLNYGYTF.

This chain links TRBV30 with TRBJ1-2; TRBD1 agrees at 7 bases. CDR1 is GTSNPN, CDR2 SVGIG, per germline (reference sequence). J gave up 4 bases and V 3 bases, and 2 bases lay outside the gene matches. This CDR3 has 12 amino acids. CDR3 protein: CAWSWDSYGYTF. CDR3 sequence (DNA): TGTGCCTGGAGCTGGGACAGCTATGGCTACACCTTC. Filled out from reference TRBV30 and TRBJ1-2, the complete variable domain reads SQTIHQWPATLVQPVGSPLSLECTVEGTSNPNLYWYRQAAGRGLQLLFYSVGIGQISSEVPQNLSASRPQDRQFILSSKKLLLSDSGFYLCAWSWDSYGYTFGSGTRLTVV.

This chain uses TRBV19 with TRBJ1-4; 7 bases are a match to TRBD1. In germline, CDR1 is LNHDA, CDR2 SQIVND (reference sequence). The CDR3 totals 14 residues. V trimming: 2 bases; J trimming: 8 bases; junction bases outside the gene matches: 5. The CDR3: CASSIPGTVEKLFF. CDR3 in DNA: TGTGCCAGTAGTATACCAGGGACAGTAGAAAAACTGTTTTTT.

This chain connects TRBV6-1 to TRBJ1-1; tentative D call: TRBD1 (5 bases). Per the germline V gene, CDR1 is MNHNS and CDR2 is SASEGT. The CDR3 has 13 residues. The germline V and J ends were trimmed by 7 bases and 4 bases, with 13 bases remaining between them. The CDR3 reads CASKVGGGTEAFF. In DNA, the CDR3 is TGTGCCAGCAAAGTCGGGGGGGGCACTGAAGCTTTCTTT.

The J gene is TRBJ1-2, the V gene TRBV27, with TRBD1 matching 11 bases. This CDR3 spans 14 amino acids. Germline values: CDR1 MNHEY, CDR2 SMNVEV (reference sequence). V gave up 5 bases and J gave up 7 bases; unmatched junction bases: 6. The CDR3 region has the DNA TGTGCCAGCAGTCCAGGACAGGGGGCGTCTGGCTACACCTTC. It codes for CASSPGQGASGYTF.

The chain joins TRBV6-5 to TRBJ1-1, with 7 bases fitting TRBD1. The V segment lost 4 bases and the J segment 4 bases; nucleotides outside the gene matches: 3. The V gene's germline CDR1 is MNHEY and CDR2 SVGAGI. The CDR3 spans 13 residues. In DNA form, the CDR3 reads TGTGCCAGCAGTTCAGGGGGTTTCACTGAAGCTTTCTTT. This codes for CASSSGGFTEAFF.

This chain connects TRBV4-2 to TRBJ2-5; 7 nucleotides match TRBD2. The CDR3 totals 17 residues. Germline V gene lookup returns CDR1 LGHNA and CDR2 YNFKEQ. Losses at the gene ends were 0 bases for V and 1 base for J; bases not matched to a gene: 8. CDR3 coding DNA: TGTGCCAGCAGCCAAGACTCTCGGGGGGTCGGCCAAGAGACCCAGTACTTC. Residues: CASSQDSRGVGQETQYF.

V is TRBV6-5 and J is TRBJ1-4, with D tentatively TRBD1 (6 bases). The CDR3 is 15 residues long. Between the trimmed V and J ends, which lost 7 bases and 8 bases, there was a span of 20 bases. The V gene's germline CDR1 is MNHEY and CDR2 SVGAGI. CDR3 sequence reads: CASTEGEIKGEKLFF. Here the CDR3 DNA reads TGTGCCAGCACCGAGGGGGAGATTAAGGGCGAAAAACTGTTTTTT.

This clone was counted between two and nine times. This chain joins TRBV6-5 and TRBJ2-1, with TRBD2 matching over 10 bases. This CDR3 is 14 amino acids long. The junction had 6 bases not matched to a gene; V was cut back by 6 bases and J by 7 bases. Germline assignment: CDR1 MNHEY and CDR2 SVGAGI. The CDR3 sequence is CASSSGGEGNEQFF. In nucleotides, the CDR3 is TGTGCCAGCAGCAGCGGGGGGGAAGGGAATGAGCAGTTCTTC.

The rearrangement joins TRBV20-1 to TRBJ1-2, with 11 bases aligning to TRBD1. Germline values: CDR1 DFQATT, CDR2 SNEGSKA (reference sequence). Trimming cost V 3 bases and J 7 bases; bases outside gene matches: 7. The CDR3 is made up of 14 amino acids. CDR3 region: CSASPGTGGVGYTF. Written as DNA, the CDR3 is TGCAGTGCTAGTCCCGGGACAGGGGGAGTTGGCTACACCTTC.

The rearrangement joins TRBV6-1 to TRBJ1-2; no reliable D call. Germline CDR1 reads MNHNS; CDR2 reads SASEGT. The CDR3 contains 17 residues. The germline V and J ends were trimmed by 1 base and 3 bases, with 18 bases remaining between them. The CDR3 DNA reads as TGTGCCAGCAGTGAAGAAGGGTTCGCAGGACTGGACTATGGCTACACCTTC. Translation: CASSEEGFAGLDYGYTF.

Here the CDR3 reads CASSFRGTDTQYF. The CDR3 coding sequence is TGTGCCAGCAGCTTCAGGGGCACAGATACGCAGTATTTT. This sequence joins TRBV7-3 and TRBJ2-3, with TRBD1 as a possible D gene (5 bases). Germline V gene data show CDR1 as SGHTA and CDR2 as FQGTGA. CDR3 length equals 13 residues. Between the trimmed V and J ends, which lost 3 bases and 1 base, there was a span of 5 bases.

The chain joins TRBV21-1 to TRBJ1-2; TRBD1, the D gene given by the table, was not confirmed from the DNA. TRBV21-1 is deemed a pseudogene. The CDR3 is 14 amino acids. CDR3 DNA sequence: TGTGCCAGCAGCAAGCCGGACAGGGACTATGGCTACACCTTC. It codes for CASSKPDRDYGYTF.

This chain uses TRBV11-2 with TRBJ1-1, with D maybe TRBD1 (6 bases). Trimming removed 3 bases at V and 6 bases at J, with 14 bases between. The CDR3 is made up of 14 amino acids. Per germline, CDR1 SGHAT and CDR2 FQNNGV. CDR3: CASSLGLQGPEAFF. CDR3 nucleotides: TGTGCCAGCAGCTTGGGATTACAGGGTCCTGAAGCTTTCTTT.

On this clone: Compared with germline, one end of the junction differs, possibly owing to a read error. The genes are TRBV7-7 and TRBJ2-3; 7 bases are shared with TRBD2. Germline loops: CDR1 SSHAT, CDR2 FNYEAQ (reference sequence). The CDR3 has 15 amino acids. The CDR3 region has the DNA TGTGCTAGCAGCAAGATGGACGGGGAGGGAGATACGCAGTATTTT. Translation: CASSKMDGEGDTQYF.

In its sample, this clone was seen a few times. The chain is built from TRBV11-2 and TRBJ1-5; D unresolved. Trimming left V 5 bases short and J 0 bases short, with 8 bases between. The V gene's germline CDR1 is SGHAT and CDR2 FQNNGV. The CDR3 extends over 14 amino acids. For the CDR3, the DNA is TGTGCCAGCAGCCCGGGGAATAGCAATCAGCCCCAGCATTTT. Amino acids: CASSPGNSNQPQHF.

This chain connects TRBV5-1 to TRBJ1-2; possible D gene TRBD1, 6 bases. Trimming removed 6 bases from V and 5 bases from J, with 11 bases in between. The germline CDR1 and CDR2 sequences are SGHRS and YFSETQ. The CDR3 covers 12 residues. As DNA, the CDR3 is TGCGCCAGCACTAACAGGGAGTATGGCTACACCTTC. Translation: CASTNREYGYTF.

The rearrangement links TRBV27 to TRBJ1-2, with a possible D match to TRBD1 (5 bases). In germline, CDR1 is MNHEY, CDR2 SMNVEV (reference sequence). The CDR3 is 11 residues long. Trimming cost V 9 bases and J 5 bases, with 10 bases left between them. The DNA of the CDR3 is TGTGCCAGAGGGAGGGGTTATGGCTACACCTTC. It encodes CARGRGYGYTF.